Presented here are 32 T cell receptor beta chains from one specimen sequenced in a study of T cells in Graves' hyperthyroidism and ophthalmopathy. Amplification of TCR beta CDR3 regions used RNA as the template. In the first-round RT-PCR of the TCR CDR3, the HTBI primer set was used. Using its own MiXCR run on the multiplex PCR reads, TCRdb lists one record per CDR3 protein. The table has 300,000 or so distinct CDR3 sequences, around 20% seen once. What was sequenced was blood. The origin of the receptors is a woman between 50 and 59 years old with Graves' hyperthyroidism.

This clonotype was found many times. CDR3 in DNA: TGTGCCAGCAGCTGGGGGAGCTCCTACAATGAGCAGTTCTTC. This sequence encodes CASSWGSSYNEQFF. This chain joins TRBV7-9 and TRBJ2-1, with D tentatively TRBD1 or TRBD2 (5 bases each). The germline gives CDR1 SEHNR, CDR2 FQNEAQ (reference sequence). V was pared by 4 bases and J by 0 bases, with 7 bases between. The CDR3 is 14 residues long. The complete variable domain, with remaining parts taken from reference TRBV7-9 and TRBJ2-1, reads DTGVSQNPRHKITKRGQNVTFRCDPISEHNRLYWYRQTLGQGPEFLTYFQNEAQLEKSRLLSDRFSAERPKGSFSTLEIQRTEQGDSAMYLCASSWGSSYNEQFFGPGTRLTVL.

The rearrangement joins TRBV7-3 to TRBJ2-1; 10 bases are a match to TRBD2. The germline gives CDR1 SGHTA, CDR2 FQGTGA. V trimming: 6 bases; J trimming: 7 bases; junction bases outside the gene matches: 9. This CDR3 contains 15 residues. The DNA for the CDR3 is TGTGCCAGCAGGTCTAGCGGGGGCCTTTCAAATGAGCAGTTCTTC. Its protein is CASRSSGGLSNEQFF.

Concerning this clonotype: Its ends do not fully match the called genes, so a read error is possible. The chain couples TRBV14 to TRBJ1-1, with unresolved D. There are 13 residues in the CDR3. From germline, CDR1 is SGHDN and CDR2 FVKESK. CDR3 protein: CASSHKRETEAFF. CDR3 bases: TGTGCCAGCAGCCATAAAAGGGAGACTGAGGCTTTCTTT.

This clonotype was seen at least ten times. V is TRBV20-1 and J is TRBJ1-5; 8 nucleotides line up with TRBD1. This CDR3 is 15 amino acids long. Per the germline V gene, CDR1 is DFQATT and CDR2 is SNEGSKA (reference sequence). The V segment lost 1 base and the J segment 3 bases; nucleotides outside the gene matches: 5. CDR3 nucleotide sequence: TGCAGTGCTAGAGCAGTGGACAGGGTCAATCAGCCCCAGCATTTT. It codes for CSARAVDRVNQPQHF.

There are many counts of this clonotype. This chain uses TRBV9 with TRBJ2-7; 8 bases align to TRBD2. Germline V CDR1 and CDR2: SGDLS, YYNGEE. J was trimmed by 3 bases and V by 4 bases; bases with no gene match: 9. There are 15 residues in the CDR3. CDR3 in amino acids: CASSLGGEVLYEQYF. Here the CDR3 DNA reads TGTGCCAGCAGCCTCGGGGGGGAGGTGCTCTACGAGCAGTACTTC.

This clonotype has a handful of counts. This chain links TRBV2 with TRBJ1-5, with TRBD1 matching 9 bases. V lost 5 bases and J lost 7; bases outside the gene matches: 12. There are 16 residues in the CDR3. Germline CDR1 SNHLY, CDR2 FYNNEI. CDR3: CASSIRDRVAGQPQHF. DNA of the CDR3: TGTGCCAGCAGTATACGGGACAGGGTGGCGGGACAGCCCCAGCATTTT.

The V and J genes are TRBV5-5 and TRBJ2-1; TRBD2 matches at 9 bases. This CDR3 comprises 15 residues. V lost 4 bases and J lost 6; bases outside the gene matches: 8. Looked up from germline, CDR1 is SGHKS and CDR2 is YYEKEE (reference sequence). In DNA, the CDR3 is TGTGCCAGCAGCCCCTTAGCGGGGGAAGGCAATGAGCAGTTCTTC. Its translation: CASSPLAGEGNEQFF.

At least ten counts were recorded for this clonotype. The chain has TRBV7-8 and TRBJ1-5, with 8 nucleotides matching TRBD1. V was clipped by 5 bases and J by 0 bases; unmatched bases: 12. Germline CDR1 SGHVS, CDR2 FQNEAQ. This CDR3 has 18 amino acids. The CDR3 is CASSANLQGEISNQPQHF. The CDR3 DNA sequence: TGTGCCAGCAGCGCCAATCTACAGGGGGAGATTAGCAATCAGCCCCAGCATTTT.

This clonotype has at least ten counts. The J gene is TRBJ2-7, the V gene TRBV2; TRBD1 agrees at 9 bases. Germline V gene lookup returns CDR1 SNHLY and CDR2 FYNNEI. The J segment lost 3 bases and the V segment lost 6 bases, leaving 6 bases of the junction unmatched. The CDR3 consists of 14 residues. CDR3 region: CASRSGTGYYEQYF. The CDR3 nucleotides are TGTGCCAGCAGATCCGGGACAGGGTACTACGAGCAGTACTTC.

This clonotype has at least ten counts. The V gene is TRBV5-1, the J gene TRBJ1-2, with TRBD1 matching over 7 bases. The CDR3 has 12 amino acids. The J segment lost 7 bases and the V segment lost 4 bases, leaving 4 bases of the junction unmatched. The germline V gene encodes CDR1 SGHRS and CDR2 YFSETQ. The CDR3 DNA is TGCGCCAGCAGCAGGGACAGTCTTGGCTACACCTTC. It translates to CASSRDSLGYTF.

The genes are TRBV20-1 and TRBJ1-2; a weak D match, TRBD1 (6 bases). Germline V gene sequence: CDR1 DFQATT, CDR2 SNEGSKA (reference sequence). This CDR3 comprises 15 residues. V was clipped by 0 bases and J by 3 bases, with 14 bases between them. Here the CDR3 reads CSARDTGWGHYGYTF. The CDR3 DNA reads as TGCAGTGCTAGAGACACAGGGTGGGGACACTATGGCTACACCTTC.

This clonotype was picked up many times. The chain uses TRBV24-1 and TRBJ1-1; D remains unclear. V lost 4 bases and J 0 bases, leaving 5 bases between the germline ends. Germline values: CDR1 KGHDR, CDR2 SFDVKD. CDR3 length equals 13 residues. CDR3 in amino acids: CATSDGMNTEAFF. Here the CDR3 DNA reads TGTGCCACCAGTGACGGAATGAACACTGAAGCTTTCTTT.

The chain combines TRBV10-3 with TRBJ1-6, with 8 bases fitting TRBD1. This CDR3 is built from 14 residues. J lost 8 bases, V lost 3 bases, and 3 bases had no gene match. The germline V gene has CDR1 ENHRY and CDR2 SYGVKD. CDR3 in DNA: TGTGCCATCAGTGATACAGGGGGAGATTCACCCCTCCACTTT. Translating it yields CAISDTGGDSPLHF.

The chain couples TRBV6-1 to TRBJ2-6, with 8 bases aligning to TRBD1. The CDR3 is 15 residues long. The J segment lost 3 bases and the V segment lost 9 bases, leaving 7 bases of the junction unmatched. Per the germline V gene, CDR1 is MNHNS and CDR2 is SASEGT. The CDR3 is CASYGQGNGANVLTF. The DNA of the CDR3 is TGTGCCAGTTACGGACAGGGAAATGGGGCCAACGTCCTGACTTTC.

This clonotype was counted many times. The J gene is TRBJ2-7, the V gene TRBV28; 7 nucleotides align to TRBD2. The V segment lost 2 bases and the J segment 4 bases; nucleotides outside the gene matches: 8. CDR1 and CDR2 from the germline V gene are MDHEN and SYDVKM. This CDR3 has 15 amino acids. The CDR3 DNA sequence: TGTGCCAGCAGTTTAGTCGGCGGGGGTTTATACGAGCAGTACTTC. This codes for CASSLVGGGLYEQYF.

V usage is TRBV18 and J usage is TRBJ2-7; TRBD2 matches at 13 bases. Per germline, CDR1 KGHSH and CDR2 LQKENI. This CDR3 has 17 amino acids. V lost 3 bases, J lost 7 bases, and 12 bases stayed unmatched. CDR3: CASSPRPLAGGPEEQYF. The CDR3 region has the DNA TGTGCCAGCTCACCTCGGCCACTAGCGGGGGGGCCGGAAGAGCAGTACTTC.

This clonotype was counted at least ten times. V is TRBV6-5 and J is TRBJ2-7; 12 bases align to TRBD1. Germline trimming cut 2 bases from V and 2 bases from J; bases unmatched to any gene: 7. This CDR3 comprises 17 residues. CDR1 is MNHEY and CDR2 is SVGAGI in the germline V gene. CDR3 DNA: TGTGCCAGCAGTTACCAGACCGGGACAGGGGGCGCCTACGAGCAGTACTTC. It translates to CASSYQTGTGGAYEQYF.

This clonotype was seen more than once but under ten times. The chain recombines TRBV12-3 or TRBV12-4 with TRBJ1-2, with D tentatively TRBD1 (6 bases). Deletions cut 6 bases from V and 8 bases from J, with 16 bases between. The CDR3 covers 13 residues. This chain's CDR3 is CASRLQGPRGYTF. In DNA, the CDR3 is TGTGCCAGCAGACTTCAGGGGCCTAGGGGCTACACCTTC.

This clonotype has at least ten counts. V and J are TRBV7-2 and TRBJ2-7; D uncertain. The V end lost 5 bases, the J end lost 3 bases, and 8 bases lay between the germline ends. Germline CDR1 reads SGHTA; CDR2 reads FQGNSA. The CDR3 totals 12 residues. The DNA for the CDR3 is TGTGCCAGCAGCCCCCCAGTCTACGAGCAGTACTTC. Translated: CASSPPVYEQYF.

In this sample, this clonotype turned up many times. The genes are TRBV20-1 and TRBJ2-7, with 7 positions matching TRBD1. With 5 bases clipped from V and 6 bases from J, the junction kept 7 bases outside the gene matches. This CDR3 contains 12 residues. CDR1 is DFQATT, CDR2 SNEGSKA, per germline (reference sequence). The CDR3 nucleotides read TGCAGTGCTCATGACAGGGTAGGCGAGCAGTACTTC. Translated: CSAHDRVGEQYF.

This clonotype was counted once. The rearrangement links TRBV5-1 to TRBJ1-5; D is possibly TRBD1 (6 bases). Germline CDR1 reads SGHRS; CDR2 reads YFSETQ. V lost 3 bases and J 2 bases, leaving 9 bases between the germline ends. The CDR3 runs to 14 residues. CDR3 sequence: CASSSGDRNQPQHF. CDR3 bases: TGCGCCAGCAGCTCAGGGGACCGCAATCAGCCCCAGCATTTT.

As for this clonotype: This sequence may be a read error, since a much larger clone differs from it by one base. The chain employs TRBV11-2 and TRBJ1-4; no definite D call. The CDR3 is made up of 15 amino acids. Germline V gene sequence: CDR1 SGHAT, CDR2 FQNNGV. The CDR3, as DNA: TGTGCCAGCAGCAGCGGACGTTCCGGTAATGAAGAACTGTTTTTT. Translating gives CASSSGRSGNEELFF. Based on the CDR3 plus reference TRBV11-2 and TRBJ1-4, the full variable domain is EAGVAQSPRYKIIEKRQSVAFWCNPISGHATLYWYQQILGQGPKLLIQFQNNGVVDDSQLPKDRFSAERLKGVDSTLKIQPAKLEDSAVYLCASSSGRSGNEELFFGSGTQLSVL.

This sequence joins TRBV6-2 or TRBV6-3 and TRBJ1-1; TRBD1 agrees at 10 bases. J was trimmed by 3 bases and V by 0 bases; bases with no gene match: 10. CDR3 length equals 18 residues. CDR1 is MNHEY, CDR2 SVGEGT, per germline. This CDR3 is CASSYSGQGHYSDTEAFF. The CDR3 nucleotides read TGTGCCAGCAGTTACTCGGGACAGGGGCACTACAGCGACACTGAAGCTTTCTTT.

The V gene is TRBV5-6, the J gene TRBJ1-3; 9 nucleotides match TRBD1. Germline lookup yields CDR1 SGHDT and CDR2 YYEEEE. CDR3 size: 16 residues. V was clipped by 0 bases and J by 0 bases; unmatched bases: 1. The CDR3 nucleotides are TGTGCCAGCAGCTTGGCGGACAGGGGCTCTGGAAACACCATATATTTT. It is translated as CASSLADRGSGNTIYF.

In this sample, this clonotype turned up a few times. The rearrangement uses TRBV20-1 and TRBJ1-2; no clear D. The CDR3 length is 10 residues. Trimming took 7 bases from V and 7 from J, leaving 10 bases between them. The germline gives CDR1 DFQATT, CDR2 SNEGSKA (reference sequence). CDR3 in DNA: TGCAGTGAGAGTGCTGGTGGCTACACCTTC. Encoded protein: CSESAGGYTF.

This clonotype was detected many times. The chain employs TRBV6-6 and TRBJ2-1, with 7 bases that match TRBD2. Germline loops: CDR1 MNHNY, CDR2 SVGAGI (reference sequence). Trimming removed 2 bases from V and 0 bases from J; junction bases left unmatched: 10. CDR3 size: 18 residues. The DNA for the CDR3 is TGTGCCAGCAGTTACAGGCGGGGAGCGGGGAGCTCCTACAATGAGCAGTTCTTC. It specifies CASSYRRGAGSSYNEQFF.

V is TRBV6-1 and J is TRBJ1-1; possible D gene TRBD1, 6 bases. This CDR3 has 15 amino acids. Germline assignment: CDR1 MNHNS and CDR2 SASEGT. Trimming pared 6 bases from V and 1 base from J, leaving 15 bases between. The CDR3 region has the DNA TGTGCCAGCAGAGGACAGCCGGGGGCGAACACTGAAGCTTTCTTT. Protein product: CASRGQPGANTEAFF.

Many counts were recorded for this clonotype. One junction end disagrees with the germline gene, perhaps due to a read error. V gene TRBV5-1 combines with J gene TRBJ2-3; unclear D gene. CDR3 size: 13 residues. Per germline, CDR1 SGHRS and CDR2 YFSETQ. The DNA for the CDR3 is TGTGCCAGCAGCTTAGGGAGCACAGATACGCAGTATTTT. It yields the protein CASSLGSTDTQYF. Filled out from reference TRBV5-1 and TRBJ2-3, the complete variable domain reads KAGVTQTPRYLIKTRGQQVTLSCSPISGHRSVSWYQQTPGQGLQFLFEYFSETQRNKGNFPGRFSGRQFSNSRSEMNVSTLELGDSALYLCASSLGSTDTQYFGPGTRLTVL.

This clonotype was seen at least ten times. The chain couples TRBV7-8 to TRBJ1-3; D perhaps matches TRBD1 (5 bases). In germline, CDR1 is SGHVS, CDR2 FQNEAQ. The CDR3 is made up of 15 amino acids. The V end lost 7 bases, the J end lost 3 bases, and 16 bases lay between the germline ends. CDR3 in DNA: TGTGCCAGCAATCAAGCAGGGACCCATGGAAACACCATATATTTT. Amino acids: CASNQAGTHGNTIYF.

V gene TRBV3-1 combines with J gene TRBJ2-5; D remains unclear. The V end lost 5 bases, the J end lost 2 bases, and 9 bases lay between the germline ends. CDR1 is LGHDT, CDR2 YNNKEL, per germline (reference sequence). This CDR3 is built from 13 residues. CDR3 sequence reads: CASSWESQETQYF. Written as DNA, the CDR3 is TGTGCCAGCAGCTGGGAATCACAAGAGACCCAGTACTTC.

This clonotype was counted at least ten times. The rearrangement uses TRBV5-8 and TRBJ2-1, with D perhaps TRBD2 (5 bases). Deletions cut 4 bases from V and 5 bases from J, with 16 bases between. The germline V gene encodes CDR1 SGHTS and CDR2 YDEGEE. The CDR3 covers 15 residues. CDR3 sequence: CASSPEVARNNEQFF. CDR3 DNA sequence: TGTGCCAGCAGCCCGGAGGTAGCGAGAAACAATGAGCAGTTCTTC.

Ten or more counts support this clonotype. The chain carries TRBV11-2 and TRBJ2-7, with D perhaps being TRBD1 or TRBD2 (6 bases each). The CDR3 runs 15 residues. Germline CDR1 reads SGHAT; CDR2 reads FQNNGV. Trimming shortened V by 4 bases and J by 5 bases, and 18 bases separated the two germline ends. The CDR3 region is CASSSRPRGQNEQYF. CDR3 in DNA: TGTGCCAGCAGCTCCCGACCCCGGGGGCAAAACGAGCAGTACTTC.